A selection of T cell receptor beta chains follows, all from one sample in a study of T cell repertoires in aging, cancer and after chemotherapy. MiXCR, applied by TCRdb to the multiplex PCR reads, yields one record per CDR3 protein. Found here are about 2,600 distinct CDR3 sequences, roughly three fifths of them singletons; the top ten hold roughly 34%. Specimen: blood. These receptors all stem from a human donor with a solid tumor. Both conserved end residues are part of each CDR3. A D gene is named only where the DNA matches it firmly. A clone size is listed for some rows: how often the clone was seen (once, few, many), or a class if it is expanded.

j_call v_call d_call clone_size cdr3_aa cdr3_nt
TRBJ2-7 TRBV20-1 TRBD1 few CSAARDSYYEQYF TGCAGTGCTGCCCGGGACAGCTACTACGAGCAGTACTTC
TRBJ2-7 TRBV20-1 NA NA CSARDGPAESYEQYF TGCAGTGCTAGAGACGGGCCAGCGGAGAGCTACGAGCAGTACTTC
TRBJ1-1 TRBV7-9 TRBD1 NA CASSLAGTEDEAFF TGTGCCAGCAGCTTAGCGGGGACAGAGGATGAAGCTTTCTTT
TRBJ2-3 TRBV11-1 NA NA CASSLEPFNTQYF TGTGCCAGCAGCTTAGAACCCTTCAATACGCAGTATTTT
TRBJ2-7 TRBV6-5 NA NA CASRSRDGPYEQYF TGTGCCAGCAGATCCCGGGACGGGCCCTACGAGCAGTACTTC
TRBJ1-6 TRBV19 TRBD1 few CASSANDRDNSPLHF TGTGCCAGTAGTGCCAATGACAGGGATAATTCACCCCTCCACTTT
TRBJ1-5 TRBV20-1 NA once CSATVLNQPQHF TGCAGTGCCACGGTCCTCAATCAGCCCCAGCATTTT
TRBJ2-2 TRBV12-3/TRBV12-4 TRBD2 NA CASSFSLAVHTGELFF TGTGCCAGCAGTTTCTCACTAGCGGTACACACCGGGGAGCTGTTTTTT
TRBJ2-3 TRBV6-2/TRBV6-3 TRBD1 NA CASSLSTGASTDTQYF TGTGCCAGCAGTTTGTCGACAGGGGCTAGCACAGATACGCAGTATTTT
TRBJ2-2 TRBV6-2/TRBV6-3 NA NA CASSFSTGELFF TGTGCCAGCAGTTTCTCCACCGGGGAGCTGTTTTTT
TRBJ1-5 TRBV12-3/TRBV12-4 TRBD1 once CASSLQKTGNQPQHF TGTGCCAGCAGTTTACAGAAGACAGGGAATCAGCCCCAGCATTTT
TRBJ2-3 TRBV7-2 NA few CASSLVGTVSTDTQYF TGTGCCAGCAGCTTAGTCGGGACGGTGAGCACAGATACGCAGTATTTT
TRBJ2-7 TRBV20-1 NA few CSARPTTDYEQYF TGCAGTGCTAGACCTACGACCGATTACGAGCAGTACTTC
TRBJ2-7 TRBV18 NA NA CASSLQGRSYEQYF TGTGCCAGCTCACTACAGGGTAGATCCTACGAGCAGTACTTC
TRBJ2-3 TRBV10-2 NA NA CASGPGATDTQYF TGCGCCAGCGGACCGGGGGCCACAGATACGCAGTATTTT
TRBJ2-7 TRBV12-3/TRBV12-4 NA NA CASSYPRTPYEQYF TGTGCCAGCAGTTATCCGAGGACCCCCTACGAGCAGTACTTC
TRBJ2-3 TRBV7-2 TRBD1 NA CASSQGDFTDTQYF TGTGCCAGCAGCCAGGGGGATTTCACAGATACGCAGTATTTT
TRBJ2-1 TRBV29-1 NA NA CSVAVYNEQFF TGCAGCGTAGCGGTCTACAATGAGCAGTTCTTC
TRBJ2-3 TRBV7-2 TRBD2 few CASSRLAGTDTQYF TGTGCCAGCAGCCGACTAGCGGGCACAGATACGCAGTATTTT
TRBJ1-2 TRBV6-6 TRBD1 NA CASSDRANYGYTF TGTGCCAGCAGTGACAGGGCGAACTATGGCTACACCTTC
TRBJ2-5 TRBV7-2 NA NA CASSLGQGETQYF TGTGCCAGCAGCTTAGGTCAGGGGGAGACCCAGTACTTC
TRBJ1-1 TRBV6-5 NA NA CASSYLQGGNTEAFF TGTGCCAGCAGTTATCTGCAGGGCGGGAACACTGAAGCTTTCTTT
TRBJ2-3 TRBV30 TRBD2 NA CAWNAGGPDTQYF TGTGCCTGGAACGCGGGAGGGCCAGATACGCAGTATTTT
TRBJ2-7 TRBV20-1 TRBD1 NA CSAKKDRARGEQYF TGCAGTGCTAAGAAGGACAGGGCGCGGGGCGAGCAGTACTTC
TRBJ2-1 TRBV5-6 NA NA CASSWRLGRLDEQFF TGTGCCAGCAGCTGGCGACTGGGCCGCCTCGATGAGCAGTTCTTC
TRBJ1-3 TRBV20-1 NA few CSAKDRLSGNTIYF TGCAGTGCTAAAGACAGACTTTCTGGAAACACCATATATTTT
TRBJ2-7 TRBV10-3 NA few CAISESFTVEDEQYF TGTGCCATCAGTGAGTCGTTCACAGTGGAGGATGAGCAGTACTTC
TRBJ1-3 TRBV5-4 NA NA CASSRRGQYSGNTIYF TGTGCCAGCAGCCGGCGAGGGCAGTACTCTGGAAACACCATATATTTT
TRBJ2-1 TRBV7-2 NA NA CASSLILFSYNEQFF TGTGCCAGCAGCTTAATCCTGTTCTCCTACAATGAGCAGTTCTTC
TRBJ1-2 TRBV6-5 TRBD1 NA CASGQGELYGYTF TGTGCCAGCGGACAGGGCGAACTGTATGGCTACACCTTC
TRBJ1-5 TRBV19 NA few CASSPQLGSHSNQPQHF TGTGCCAGTAGTCCGCAGTTGGGGTCCCATAGCAATCAGCCCCAGCATTTT
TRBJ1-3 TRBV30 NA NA CAWSVPGNSGNTIYF TGTGCCTGGAGTGTACCAGGGAACTCTGGAAACACCATATATTTT
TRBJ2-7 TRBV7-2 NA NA CASSLKGGYEQYF TGTGCCAGCAGCTTAAAGGGAGGATACGAGCAGTACTTC
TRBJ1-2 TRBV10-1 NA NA CASSVGGPPYYGYTF TGCGCCAGCAGTGTGGGGGGTCCGCCCTACTATGGCTACACCTTC
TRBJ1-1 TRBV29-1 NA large CSVAGRPNTEAFF TGCAGCGTTGCGGGACGGCCGAACACTGAAGCTTTCTTT
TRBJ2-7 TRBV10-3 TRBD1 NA CAISESGTGSGGSYEQYF TGTGCCATCAGTGAGTCGGGGACAGGGAGTGGAGGCTCCTACGAGCAGTACTTC
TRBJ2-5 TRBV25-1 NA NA CASSEIGRETQYF TGTGCCAGCAGTGAAATCGGGCGAGAGACCCAGTACTTC
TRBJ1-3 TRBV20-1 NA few CSARDLDGNTIYF TGCAGTGCTAGAGATCTTGACGGAAACACCATATATTTT
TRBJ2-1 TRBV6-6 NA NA CASSYSSAGRGNEQFF TGTGCCAGCAGTTACTCCTCAGCGGGAAGGGGGAATGAGCAGTTCTTC
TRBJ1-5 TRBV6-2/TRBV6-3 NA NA CASSPEKWGGNQPQHF TGTGCCAGCAGCCCTGAAAAGTGGGGCGGAAATCAGCCCCAGCATTTT
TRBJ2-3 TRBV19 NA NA CASSIRRAVGGTDTQYF TGTGCCAGTAGTATACGTCGAGCGGTTGGGGGCACAGATACGCAGTATTTT
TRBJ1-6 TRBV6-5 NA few CASSSTDYNSPLHF TGTGCCAGCAGTTCTACAGACTATAATTCACCCCTCCACTTT
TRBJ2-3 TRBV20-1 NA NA CSARDRDGTDTQYF TGCAGTGCTAGAGATAGGGACGGCACAGATACGCAGTATTTT
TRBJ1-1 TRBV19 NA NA CASSPTGQNTEAFF TGTGCCAGTAGCCCGACGGGGCAGAACACTGAAGCTTTCTTT
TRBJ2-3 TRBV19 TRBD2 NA CASSTRTSTGTDTQYF TGTGCCAGTAGTACCAGGACTAGCACAGGTACAGATACGCAGTATTTT
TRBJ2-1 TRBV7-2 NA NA CASSLATHNEQFF TGTGCCAGCAGCTTAGCGACCCACAATGAGCAGTTCTTC
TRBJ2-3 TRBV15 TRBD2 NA CATSRLLAGATDTQYF TGTGCCACCAGCAGGTTACTAGCGGGGGCCACAGATACGCAGTATTTT
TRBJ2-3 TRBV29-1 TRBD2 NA CSVEPSGRTDTQYF TGCAGCGTTGAGCCTAGCGGGCGCACAGATACGCAGTATTTT
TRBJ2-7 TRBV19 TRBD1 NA CASSNRQGTDEQYF TGTGCCAGTAGTAACCGACAGGGTACGGACGAGCAGTACTTC